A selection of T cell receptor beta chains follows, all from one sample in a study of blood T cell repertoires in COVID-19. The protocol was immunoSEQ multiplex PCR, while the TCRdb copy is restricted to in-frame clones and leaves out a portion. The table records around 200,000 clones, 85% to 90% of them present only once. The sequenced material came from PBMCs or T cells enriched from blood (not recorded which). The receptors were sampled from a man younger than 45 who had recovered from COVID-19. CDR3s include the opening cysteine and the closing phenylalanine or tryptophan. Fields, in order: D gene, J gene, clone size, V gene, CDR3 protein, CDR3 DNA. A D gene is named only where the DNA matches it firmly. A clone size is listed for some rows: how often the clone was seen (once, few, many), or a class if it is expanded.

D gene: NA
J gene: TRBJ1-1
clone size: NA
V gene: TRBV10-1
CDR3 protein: CASSWDTGENTEAFF
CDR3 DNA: TGCGCCAGCAGTTGGGACACAGGAGAGAACACTGAAGCTTTCTTT

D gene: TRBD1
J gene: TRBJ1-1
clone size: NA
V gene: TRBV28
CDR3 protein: CASSPFGTAKGEAFF
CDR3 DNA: TGTGCCAGCAGTCCATTCGGGACAGCCAAAGGGGAAGCTTTCTTT

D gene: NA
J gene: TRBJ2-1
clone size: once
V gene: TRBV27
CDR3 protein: CASSPSYGFYNEQFF
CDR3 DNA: TGTGCCAGCAGTCCCTCCTACGGGTTTTACAATGAGCAGTTCTTC

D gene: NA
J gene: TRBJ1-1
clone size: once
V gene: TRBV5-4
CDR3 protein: CASSGFGRGRDTEAFF
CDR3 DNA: TGTGCCAGCAGCGGGTTCGGTAGGGGCAGGGATACTGAAGCTTTCTTT

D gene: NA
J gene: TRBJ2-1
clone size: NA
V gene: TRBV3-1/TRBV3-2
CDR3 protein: CASSQGSLLVGSSYNEQFF
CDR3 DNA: TGTGCCAGCAGCCAAGGGAGTTTGTTAGTCGGGAGCTCCTACAATGAGCAGTTCTTC

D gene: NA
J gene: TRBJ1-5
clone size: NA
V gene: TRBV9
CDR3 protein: CASSPWARDNQPQHF
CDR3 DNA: TGTGCCAGCAGCCCTTGGGCCAGGGACAATCAGCCCCAGCATTTT

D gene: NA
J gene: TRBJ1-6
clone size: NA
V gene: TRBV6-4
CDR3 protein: CASSDTGNSPLHF
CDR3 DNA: TGTGCCAGCAGTGACACAGGGAATTCACCCCTCCACTTT

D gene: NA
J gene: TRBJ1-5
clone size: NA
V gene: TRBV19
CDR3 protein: CASSLGNQPQHF
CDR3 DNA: TGTGCCAGCAGCCTAGGCAATCAGCCCCAGCATTTT

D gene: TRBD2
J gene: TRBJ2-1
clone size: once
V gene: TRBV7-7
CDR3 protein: CASSLGTSVHNEQFF
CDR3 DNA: TGTGCCAGCAGCTTGGGGACTAGCGTTCACAATGAGCAGTTCTTC

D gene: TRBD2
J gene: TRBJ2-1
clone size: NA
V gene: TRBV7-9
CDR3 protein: CAILLAAYNEQFF
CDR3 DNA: TGTGCCATTTTACTAGCGGCCTACAATGAGCAGTTCTTC

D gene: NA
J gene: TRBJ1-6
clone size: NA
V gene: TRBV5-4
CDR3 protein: CASSITGYNSPLHF
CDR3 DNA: TGTGCCAGCAGCATAACAGGGTATAATTCACCCCTCCACTTT

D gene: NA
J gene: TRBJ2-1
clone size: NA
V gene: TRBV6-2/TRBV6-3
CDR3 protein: CASSYVSGDNEQFF
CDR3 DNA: TGTGCCAGCAGTTACGTCTCGGGAGACAATGAGCAGTTCTTC

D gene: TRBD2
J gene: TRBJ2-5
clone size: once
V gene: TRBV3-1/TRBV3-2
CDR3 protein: CASSHSGGPQETQYF
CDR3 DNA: TGTGCCAGCAGCCATAGCGGGGGCCCACAGGAGACCCAGTACTTC

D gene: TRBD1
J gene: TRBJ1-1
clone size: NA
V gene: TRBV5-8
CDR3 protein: CASSLARQGPRDTEAFF
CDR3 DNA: TGTGCCAGCAGCTTGGCCCGACAGGGCCCCAGGGACACTGAAGCTTTCTTT

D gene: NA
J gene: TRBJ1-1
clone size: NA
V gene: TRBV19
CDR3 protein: CASSIVLPGTEAFF
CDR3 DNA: TGTGCCAGTAGTATAGTCCTCCCGGGGACTGAAGCTTTCTTT

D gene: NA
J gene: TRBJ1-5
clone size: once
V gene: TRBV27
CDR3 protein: CASSLGRGNQPQHF
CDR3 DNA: TGTGCCAGCAGTTTAGGGCGGGGCAATCAGCCCCAGCATTTT

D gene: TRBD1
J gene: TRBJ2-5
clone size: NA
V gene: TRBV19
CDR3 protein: CASSPPGQGGKTQYF
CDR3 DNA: TGTGCCAGTAGTCCCCCGGGACAGGGTGGAAAGACCCAGTACTTC

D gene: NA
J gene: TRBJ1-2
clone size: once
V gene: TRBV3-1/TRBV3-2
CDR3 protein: CASRLKGGGHGYTF
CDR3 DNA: TGTGCCAGCAGACTCAAGGGAGGGGGGCATGGCTACACCTTC

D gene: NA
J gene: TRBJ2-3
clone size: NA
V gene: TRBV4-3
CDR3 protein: CASSQEGSGRYTQYF
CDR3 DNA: TGCGCCAGCAGCCAGGAGGGCTCGGGCCGTTATACGCAGTATTTT

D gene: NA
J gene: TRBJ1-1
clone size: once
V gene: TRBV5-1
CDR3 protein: CASSLWANTEAFF
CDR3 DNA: TGCGCCAGCAGCTTGTGGGCGAACACTGAAGCTTTCTTT

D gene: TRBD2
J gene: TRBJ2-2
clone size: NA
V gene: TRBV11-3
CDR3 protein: CASSFLGTSGVNTGELFF
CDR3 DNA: TGTGCCAGCAGCTTTCTAGGGACTAGCGGGGTCAACACCGGGGAGCTGTTTTTT

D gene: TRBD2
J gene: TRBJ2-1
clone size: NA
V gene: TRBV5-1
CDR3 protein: CASSFTSGGALNEQFF
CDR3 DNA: TGCGCCAGCAGCTTCACTAGCGGGGGGGCCCTCAATGAGCAGTTCTTC

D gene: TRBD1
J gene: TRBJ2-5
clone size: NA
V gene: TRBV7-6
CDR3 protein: CASSLLGQGAVNLQETQYF
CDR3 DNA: TGTGCCAGCAGCTTGTTAGGACAGGGGGCCGTAAATTTACAAGAGACCCAGTACTTC

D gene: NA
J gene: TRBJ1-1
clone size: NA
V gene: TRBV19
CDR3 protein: CASSIKKGDTEAFF
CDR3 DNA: TGTGCCAGTAGCATAAAAAAGGGGGACACTGAAGCTTTCTTT

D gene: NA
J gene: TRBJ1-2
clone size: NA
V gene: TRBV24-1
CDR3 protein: CATSATGSGYGYTF
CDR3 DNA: TGTGCCACCAGCGCTACAGGGTCTGGATATGGCTACACCTTC

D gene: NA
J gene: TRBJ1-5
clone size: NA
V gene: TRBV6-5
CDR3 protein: CASLGGFGSNQPQHF
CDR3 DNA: TGTGCCAGCCTCGGGGGTTTCGGTAGCAATCAGCCCCAGCATTTT

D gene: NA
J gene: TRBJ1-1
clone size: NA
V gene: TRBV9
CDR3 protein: CASSVAPGTGDGPEAFF
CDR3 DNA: TGTGCCAGCAGCGTAGCCCCAGGCACGGGAGATGGGCCTGAAGCTTTCTTT

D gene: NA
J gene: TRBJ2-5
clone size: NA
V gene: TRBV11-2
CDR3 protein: CASRGQSRETQYF
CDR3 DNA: TGTGCCAGCAGAGGACAGAGCCGAGAGACCCAGTACTTC

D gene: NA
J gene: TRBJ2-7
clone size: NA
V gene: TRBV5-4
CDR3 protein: CASSKTGYEQYF
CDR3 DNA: TGTGCCAGCAGTAAGACAGGATACGAGCAGTACTTC

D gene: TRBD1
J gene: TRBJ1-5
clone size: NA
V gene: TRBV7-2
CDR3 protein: CASSLFTGGDQPQHF
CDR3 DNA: TGTGCCAGCAGCTTATTTACAGGGGGGGATCAGCCCCAGCATTTT

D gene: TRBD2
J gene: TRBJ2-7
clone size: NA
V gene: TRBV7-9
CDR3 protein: CASSLFAGDSYEQYF
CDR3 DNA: TGTGCCAGCAGCTTATTTGCGGGGGACTCCTACGAGCAGTACTTC

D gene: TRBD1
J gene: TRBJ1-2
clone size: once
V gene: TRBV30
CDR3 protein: CAWSADRGYGYTF
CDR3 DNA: TGTGCCTGGAGTGCAGACAGGGGCTATGGCTACACCTTC

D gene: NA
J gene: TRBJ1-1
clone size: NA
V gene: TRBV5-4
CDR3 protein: CASSLGGDQNTEAFF
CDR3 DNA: TGTGCCAGCAGCTTGGGCGGAGATCAAAACACTGAAGCTTTCTTT

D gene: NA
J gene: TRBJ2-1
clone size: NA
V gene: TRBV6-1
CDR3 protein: CASSELGGISYNEQFF
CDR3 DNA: TGTGCCAGCAGTGAATTGGGCGGGATCTCCTACAATGAGCAGTTCTTC

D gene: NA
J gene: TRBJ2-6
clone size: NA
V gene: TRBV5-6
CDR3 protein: CASSSAGAGANVLTF
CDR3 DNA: TGTGCCAGCAGCTCGGCAGGGGCTGGGGCCAACGTCCTGACTTTC

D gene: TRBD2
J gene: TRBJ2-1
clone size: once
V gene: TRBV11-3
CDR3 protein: CASSLDALAGGPYNEQFF
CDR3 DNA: TGTGCCAGCAGCTTAGACGCCCTAGCGGGAGGGCCTTACAATGAGCAGTTCTTC

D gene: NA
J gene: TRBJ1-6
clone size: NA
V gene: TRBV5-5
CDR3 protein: CASSPSSHRRGGSPLHF
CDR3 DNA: TGTGCCAGCAGCCCCTCCTCCCATCGGAGGGGCGGTTCACCCCTCCACTTT

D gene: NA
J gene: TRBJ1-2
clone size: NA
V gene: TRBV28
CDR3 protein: CASSLMTALYGYTF
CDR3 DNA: TGTGCCAGCAGTTTAATGACAGCTCTCTATGGCTACACCTTC

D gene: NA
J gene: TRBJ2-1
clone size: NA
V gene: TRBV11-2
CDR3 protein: CASSLGVGFEDEQFF
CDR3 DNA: TGTGCCAGCAGCTTAGGGGTTGGCTTCGAGGATGAGCAGTTCTTC

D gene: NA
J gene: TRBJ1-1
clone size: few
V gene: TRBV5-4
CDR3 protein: CASSLAIGDEAFF
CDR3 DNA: TGTGCCAGCAGCTTGGCTATAGGAGATGAAGCTTTCTTT

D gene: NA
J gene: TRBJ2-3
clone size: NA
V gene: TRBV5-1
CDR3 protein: CASSFVSDTQYF
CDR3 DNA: TGCGCCAGCAGCTTCGTGTCAGATACGCAGTATTTT

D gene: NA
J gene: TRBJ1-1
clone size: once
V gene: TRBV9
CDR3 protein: CASSAGGHHAVF
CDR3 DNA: TGTGCCAGCAGCGCGGGGGGGCACCATGCGGTCTTT

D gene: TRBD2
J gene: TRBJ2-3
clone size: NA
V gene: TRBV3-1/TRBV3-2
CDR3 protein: CASSQEGSGGAGDTQYF
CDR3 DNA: TGTGCCAGCAGCCAAGAAGGAAGCGGGGGGGCAGGAGATACGCAGTATTTT

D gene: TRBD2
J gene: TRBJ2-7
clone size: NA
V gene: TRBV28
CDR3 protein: CASRRTSGTSSYEQYF
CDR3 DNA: TGTGCCAGCAGGAGGACTAGCGGGACGAGCTCCTACGAGCAGTACTTC

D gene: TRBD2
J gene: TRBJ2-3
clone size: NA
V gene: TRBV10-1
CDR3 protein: CASRLGTSGIQDTQYF
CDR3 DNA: TGCGCCAGCAGGCTAGGGACTAGCGGGATTCAGGATACGCAGTATTTT

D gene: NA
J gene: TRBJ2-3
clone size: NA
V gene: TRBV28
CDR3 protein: CASSLGANTDTQYF
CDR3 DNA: TGTGCCAGCAGTTTAGGAGCTAACACAGATACGCAGTATTTT